This TCR beta chain emerged from a study of blood T cell repertoires in COVID-19. Study summary: Both acute and convalescent COVID-19 samples were obtained from the United States, Italy and Spain. T cells, B-cell-depleted T cells, or PBMCs provided the cDNA or gDNA that served as material.

This CDR3 comprises 12 residues. V was shortened by 2 bases and J by 4 bases, with 5 bases between the two germline ends. Germline-derived CDR1 and CDR2 are MGHDK and SYGVNS. Generated by immunoSEQ multiplex PCR, the TCRdb table keeps only in-frame clones and is missing some. The data hold about 83,000 clones, with 86% observed a single time. V gene TRBV25-1 combines with J gene TRBJ1-1, with D unclear. The sequenced sample was peripheral blood. The clonotype was recovered from a man aged 45 to 65 with active COVID-19. The CDR3 nucleotides are TGTGCCAGCAGTGAAGGAGGCACTGAAGCTTTCTTT. Its translation: CASSEGGTEAFF.